This T cell receptor beta chain originates from a study of technical replicates of blood from several donors. Using immunoSEQ multiplex PCR, the repertoire was profiled, and TCRdb retains in-frame clones only, with some absent. Of 50,000 to 65,000 clones listed, roughly 86% were seen once; the top ten hold roughly 5%. This CDR3 is 13 amino acids long. CDR1 and CDR2 from the germline V gene are SGHAT and FQNNGV. V dropped 3 bases and J dropped 5 bases, with 10 bases sitting between them. Sequenced: PBMCs. This clonotype originated in a human donor in good health. Some clones in this sample may be carry-over from other donors' samples. V usage is TRBV11-2 and J usage is TRBJ2-5; D remains unclear. The CDR3 DNA follows: TGTGCCAGCAGCTTGGCTAGAGACGAGACCCAGTACTTC. Translating gives CASSLARDETQYF.